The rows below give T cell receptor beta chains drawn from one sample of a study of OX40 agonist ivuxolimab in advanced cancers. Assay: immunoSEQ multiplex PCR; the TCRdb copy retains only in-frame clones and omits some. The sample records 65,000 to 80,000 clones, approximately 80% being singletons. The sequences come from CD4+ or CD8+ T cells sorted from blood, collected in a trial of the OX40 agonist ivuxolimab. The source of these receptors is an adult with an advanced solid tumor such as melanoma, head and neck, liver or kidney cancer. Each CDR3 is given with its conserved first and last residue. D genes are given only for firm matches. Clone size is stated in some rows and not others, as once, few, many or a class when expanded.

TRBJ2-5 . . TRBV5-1 CASSLAGQQTQYF TGCGCCAGCAGCTTGGCAGGACAACAGACCCAGTACTTC
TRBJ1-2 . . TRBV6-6 CASRTTRDPSYGYTF TGTGCCAGCAGGACGACCCGGGACCCCTCCTATGGCTACACCTTC
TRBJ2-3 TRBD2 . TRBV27 CASSPLGAGGTDTQYF TGTGCCAGCAGTCCCCTAGGGGCGGGGGGCACAGATACGCAGTATTTT
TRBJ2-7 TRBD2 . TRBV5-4 CASSLTAGDEQYF TGTGCCAGCAGCCTGACAGCGGGAGACGAGCAGTACTTC
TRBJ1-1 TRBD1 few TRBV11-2 CASSSVQGRTEAFF TGTGCCAGCAGCTCGGTACAGGGGCGGACTGAAGCTTTCTTT
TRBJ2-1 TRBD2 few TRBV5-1 CASSLWAGGGSEQFF TGCGCCAGCAGCTTGTGGGCGGGAGGGGGTAGTGAGCAGTTCTTC
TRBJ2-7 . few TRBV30 CAWNPPSRLGEQYF TGTGCCTGGAATCCCCCATCCCGACTGGGCGAGCAGTACTTC
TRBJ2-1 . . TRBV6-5 CASSFRWADEQFF TGTGCCAGCAGTTTTAGGTGGGCCGATGAGCAGTTCTTC
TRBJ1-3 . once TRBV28 CASNSQGAGNTIYF TGTGCCAGCAATTCACAGGGAGCTGGAAACACCATATATTTT
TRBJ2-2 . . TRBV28 CASIWSGLNTGELFF TGTGCCAGCATTTGGTCAGGCCTCAACACCGGGGAGCTGTTTTTT
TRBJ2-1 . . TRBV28 CASSLRQRNSYNEQFF TGTGCCAGCAGTCTACGACAGCGCAACTCCTACAATGAGCAGTTCTTC
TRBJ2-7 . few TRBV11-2 CASSLVPVAEQYF TGTGCCAGCAGCTTAGTCCCGGTCGCCGAGCAGTACTTC
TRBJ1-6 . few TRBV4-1 CASSQVSPTNSPLHF TGCGCCAGCAGCCAAGTCAGTCCAACTAATTCACCCCTCCACTTT
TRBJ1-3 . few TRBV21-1 CASIQSGTEVGNTIYF TGTGCCAGCATCCAATCAGGGACAGAAGTTGGAAACACCATATATTTT